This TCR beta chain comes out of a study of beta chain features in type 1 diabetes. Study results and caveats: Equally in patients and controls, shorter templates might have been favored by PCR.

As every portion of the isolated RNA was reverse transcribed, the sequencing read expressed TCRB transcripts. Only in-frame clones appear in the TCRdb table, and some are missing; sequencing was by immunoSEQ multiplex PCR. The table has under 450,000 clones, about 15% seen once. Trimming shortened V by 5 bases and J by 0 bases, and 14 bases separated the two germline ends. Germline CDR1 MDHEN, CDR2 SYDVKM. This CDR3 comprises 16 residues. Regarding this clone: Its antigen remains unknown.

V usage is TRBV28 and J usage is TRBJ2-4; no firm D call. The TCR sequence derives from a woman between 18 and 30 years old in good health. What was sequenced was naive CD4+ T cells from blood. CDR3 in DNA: TGTGCCAGCAGTCCCCTCGAGAAAGTAGCCAAAAACATTCAGTACTTC. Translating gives CASSPLEKVAKNIQYF.